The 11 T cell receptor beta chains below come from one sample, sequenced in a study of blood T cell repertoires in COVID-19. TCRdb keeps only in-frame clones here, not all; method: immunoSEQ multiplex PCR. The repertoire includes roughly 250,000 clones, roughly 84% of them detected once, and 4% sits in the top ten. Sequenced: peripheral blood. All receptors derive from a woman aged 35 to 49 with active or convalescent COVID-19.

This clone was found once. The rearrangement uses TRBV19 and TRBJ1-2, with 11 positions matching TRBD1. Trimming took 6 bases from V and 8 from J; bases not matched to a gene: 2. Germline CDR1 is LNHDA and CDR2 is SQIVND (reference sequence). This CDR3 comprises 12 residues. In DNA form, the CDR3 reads TGTGCCAGTAGGGACAGGGGGCGCGGCTACACCTTC. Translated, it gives CASRDRGRGYTF.

CDR3 region: CATSDLGLGQQETQYF. The CDR3 bases are TGTGCCACCAGTGATCTAGGATTGGGACAGCAAGAGACCCAGTACTTC. The chain employs TRBV24-1 and TRBJ2-5, with 7 bases that match TRBD1. Trimming at V came to 3 bases and at J to 2 bases, leaving 8 bases not matched to a gene. The V gene's germline CDR1 is KGHDR and CDR2 SFDVKD. The CDR3 is 16 amino acids.

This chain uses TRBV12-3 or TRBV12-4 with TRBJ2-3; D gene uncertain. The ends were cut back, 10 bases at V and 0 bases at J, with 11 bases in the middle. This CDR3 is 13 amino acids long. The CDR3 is CATSVSSTDTQYF. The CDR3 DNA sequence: TGTGCCACTTCGGTGTCTAGCACAGATACGCAGTATTTT.

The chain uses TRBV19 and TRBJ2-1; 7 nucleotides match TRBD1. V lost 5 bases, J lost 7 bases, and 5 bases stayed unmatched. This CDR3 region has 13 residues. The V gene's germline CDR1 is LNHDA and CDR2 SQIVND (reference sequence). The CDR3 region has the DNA TGTGCCAGTAGTCGACAGGGTACGAATGAGCAGTTCTTC. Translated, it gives CASSRQGTNEQFF.

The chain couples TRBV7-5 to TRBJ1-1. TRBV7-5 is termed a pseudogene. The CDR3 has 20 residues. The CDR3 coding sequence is TGTGTCAGAACCCCGGGGAGGGTTGGCGGAACCTCATCCAAGAGCACTGAAGCTTTCTTT. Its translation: CVRTPGRVGGTSSKSTEAFF.

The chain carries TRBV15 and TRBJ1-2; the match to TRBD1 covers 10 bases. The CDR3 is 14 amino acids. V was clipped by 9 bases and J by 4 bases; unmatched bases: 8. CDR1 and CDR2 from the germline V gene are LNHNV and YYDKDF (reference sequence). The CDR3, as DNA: TGTGCCACAGGGACAGGGGCGATCCTCTATGGCTACACCTTC. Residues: CATGTGAILYGYTF.

The CDR3 DNA is TGTGCCAGTAGTATCTCATTCCGGGACAGCTTCACAGATACGCAGTATTTT. Residues: CASSISFRDSFTDTQYF. The chain combines TRBV19 with TRBJ2-3; 7 bases are shared with TRBD1. Germline CDR1 LNHDA, CDR2 SQIVND (reference sequence). CDR3 length equals 17 residues. J gave up 2 bases and V 3 bases, and 11 bases lay outside the gene matches.

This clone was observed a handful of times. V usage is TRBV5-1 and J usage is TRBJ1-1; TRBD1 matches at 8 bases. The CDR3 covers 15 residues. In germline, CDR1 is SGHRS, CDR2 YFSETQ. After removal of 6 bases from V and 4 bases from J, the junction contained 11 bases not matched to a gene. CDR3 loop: CASKVGQGRGTEAFF. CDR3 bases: TGCGCCAGCAAAGTAGGACAGGGTCGTGGCACTGAAGCTTTCTTT.

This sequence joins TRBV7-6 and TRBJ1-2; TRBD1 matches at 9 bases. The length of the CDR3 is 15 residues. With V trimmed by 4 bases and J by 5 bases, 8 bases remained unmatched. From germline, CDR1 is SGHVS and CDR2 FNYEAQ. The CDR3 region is CASSSQQGAGYGYTF. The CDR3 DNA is TGTGCCAGCAGCTCCCAACAGGGGGCTGGATATGGCTACACCTTC. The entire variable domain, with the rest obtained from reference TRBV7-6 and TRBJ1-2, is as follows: GAGVSQSPRYKVTKRGQDVALRCDPISGHVSLYWYRQALGQGPEFLTYFNYEAQQDKSGLPNDRFSAERPEGSISTLTIQRTEQRDSAMYRCASSSQQGAGYGYTFGSGTRLTVV.

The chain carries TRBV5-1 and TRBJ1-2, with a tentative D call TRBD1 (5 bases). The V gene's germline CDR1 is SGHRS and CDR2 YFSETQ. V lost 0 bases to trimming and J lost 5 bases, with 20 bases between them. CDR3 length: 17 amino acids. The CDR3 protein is CASSLDVQGFVAYGYTF. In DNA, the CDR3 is TGCGCCAGCAGCTTGGACGTCCAGGGCTTCGTCGCATATGGCTACACCTTC.

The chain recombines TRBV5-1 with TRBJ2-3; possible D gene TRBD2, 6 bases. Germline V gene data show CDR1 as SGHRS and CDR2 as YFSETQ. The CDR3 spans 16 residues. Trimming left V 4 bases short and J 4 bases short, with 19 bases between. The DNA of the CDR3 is TGCGCCAGCAGCACAGGAGGGAACGCGGCATCAGATACGCAGTATTTT. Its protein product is CASSTGGNAASDTQYF.